These 23 T cell receptor beta chains originate from one sample sequenced in a study of T-cell memory formation after mild COVID-19. TCRdb used MiXCR to reprocess the 5' RACE reads, holding one entry per CDR3 protein. Here the sample spans 450,000 or so distinct CDR3 sequences, more than 20% being singletons. The sequenced material came from PBMCs or a T cell subset sorted from them (not recorded which). The origin of the receptors is an adult woman who had mild COVID-19 (a few samples of this study predate the infection). Cell type and time point are not known.

The chain links TRBV2 to TRBJ2-1, with TRBD1 as a possible D gene (6 bases). This CDR3 has 14 residues. Germline V gene lookup returns CDR1 SNHLY and CDR2 FYNNEI. With 7 bases removed from V and 8 bases from J, the gap between germline ends came to 18 bases. The CDR3 bases are TGTGCCAGCAAGAGGCAGCTCGCAGGGGATGAGCAGTTCTTC. Amino acid sequence: CASKRQLAGDEQFF.

The V and J genes are TRBV11-2 and TRBJ2-3; 12 bases agree with TRBD2. From germline, CDR1 is SGHAT and CDR2 FQNNGV. This CDR3 is 17 amino acids long. V gave up 5 bases and J gave up 3 bases; unmatched junction bases: 9. This CDR3 reads CASSQLAGGGSTDTQYF. As DNA, the CDR3 is TGTGCCAGCAGCCAACTAGCGGGAGGAGGGTCGACAGATACGCAGTATTTT.

This clonotype was seen a handful of times. The V gene is TRBV5-1, the J gene TRBJ2-1; 11 nucleotides line up with TRBD2. Germline CDR1 reads SGHRS; CDR2 reads YFSETQ. The junction had 3 bases not matched to a gene; V was cut back by 3 bases and J by 4 bases. This CDR3 comprises 15 residues. The CDR3 loop reads CASSSTSGNYNEQFF. CDR3 nucleotide sequence: TGCGCCAGCAGCTCGACTAGCGGGAATTACAATGAGCAGTTCTTC. The entire variable domain, with the rest obtained from reference TRBV5-1 and TRBJ2-1, is as follows: KAGVTQTPRYLIKTRGQQVTLSCSPISGHRSVSWYQQTPGQGLQFLFEYFSETQRNKGNFPGRFSGRQFSNSRSEMNVSTLELGDSALYLCASSSTSGNYNEQFFGPGTRLTVL.

V is TRBV29-1 and J is TRBJ2-3; D might be TRBD1 or TRBD2, each matching 6 bases. Germline V CDR1 and CDR2: SQVTM, ANQGSEA. V gave up 7 bases and J gave up 1 base, with 12 bases separating them. The length of the CDR3 is 13 residues. The CDR3 sequence: CSGTRGRTDTQYF. The CDR3 coding sequence is TGCAGCGGCACCCGGGGGCGCACAGATACGCAGTATTTT.

This sequence joins TRBV7-9 and TRBJ2-1; tentative D call: TRBD2 (5 bases). The V gene lost 8 bases and the J gene lost 0 bases, with 11 bases spanning the gap. Per germline, CDR1 SEHNR and CDR2 FQNEAQ (reference sequence). The CDR3 consists of 14 residues. The CDR3 loop is CASYHGSSYNEQFF. Here the CDR3 DNA reads TGTGCCAGCTACCATGGGAGCTCCTACAATGAGCAGTTCTTC.

The chain combines TRBV5-1 with TRBJ2-1; the D gene could be TRBD1 or TRBD2 (8 bases each). The germline V gene has CDR1 SGHRS and CDR2 YFSETQ. Trimming pared 3 bases from V and 10 bases from J, leaving 17 bases between. The CDR3 is 14 residues long. CDR3 protein: CASSSGGTGKEQFF. The CDR3 DNA is TGCGCCAGCAGCTCGGGAGGGACAGGTAAAGAGCAGTTCTTC.

This clonotype was observed a few times. This chain links TRBV6-5 with TRBJ2-1; TRBD1 agrees at 11 bases. The CDR3 is 16 amino acids. V dropped 1 base and J dropped 7; count of bases not matched to a gene: 6. CDR1 MNHEY and CDR2 SVGAGI come from the germline V gene. In DNA, the CDR3 is TGTGCCAGCAGTTACTTTCCCGGGACAGGGGGTAATGAGCAGTTCTTC. Its protein is CASSYFPGTGGNEQFF.

V gene TRBV4-1 combines with J gene TRBJ2-7; D may match TRBD1 or TRBD2 (5 bases each). Trimming removed 4 bases at V and 2 bases at J, with 15 bases between. This CDR3 contains 15 residues. CDR1 MGHRA and CDR2 YSYEKL come from the germline V gene. The CDR3 nucleotides are TGCGCCAGCAGCCCCGGGGCAGGGCGTACCTACGAGCAGTACTTC. It translates to CASSPGAGRTYEQYF.

The sample holds a few counts of this clonotype. J is TRBJ1-1 and V is TRBV7-9, with D possibly TRBD1 on 6 matching bases. CDR1 is SEHNR, CDR2 FQNEAQ, per germline (reference sequence). Trimming removed 0 bases from V and 4 bases from J, with 12 bases in between. The CDR3 extends over 15 amino acids. The CDR3 spells CASSLAPGTLTEAFF. The CDR3 nucleotides are TGTGCCAGCAGCTTAGCTCCCGGGACACTCACTGAAGCTTTCTTT.

This clonotype was counted between two and nine times. The gene calls are TRBV14 and TRBJ2-1; tentative D call: TRBD1 (5 bases). V was trimmed by 4 bases and J by 8 bases, leaving 12 bases between them. This CDR3 is 13 amino acids long. Per germline, CDR1 SGHDN and CDR2 FVKESK. This CDR3 reads CASSPLGADEQFF. CDR3 nucleotide sequence: TGTGCCAGCAGCCCTCTTGGGGCGGATGAGCAGTTCTTC.

This clonotype was found many times. This chain links TRBV19 with TRBJ2-2, with TRBD1 as a possible D gene (6 bases). The CDR3 extends over 14 amino acids. Trimming removed 8 bases at V and 4 bases at J, with 14 bases between. Germline loops: CDR1 LNHDA, CDR2 SQIVND (reference sequence). The CDR3 region is CASYGQSGTGELFF. As DNA, the CDR3 is TGTGCCAGTTACGGACAGAGCGGCACCGGGGAGCTGTTTTTT.

The rearrangement links TRBV6-6 to TRBJ1-2, with 9 bases lining up with TRBD1. Germline V lookup: CDR1 MNHNY, CDR2 SVGAGI (reference sequence). The CDR3 contains 13 residues. V was pared by 7 bases and J by 4 bases, with 4 bases of the junction left unmatched. The CDR3 reads CASINRGLYGYTF. The CDR3 DNA is TGTGCCAGCATAAACAGGGGGCTCTATGGCTACACCTTC.

This clonotype was seen more than once but under ten times. The V call is TRBV4-3, the J call TRBJ2-1; 11 nucleotides line up with TRBD2. V shed 3 bases, J shed 4 bases, and the junction held 14 bases outside the gene matches. The CDR3 consists of 19 residues. The germline CDR1 and CDR2 sequences are LGHNA and YSLEER. The CDR3 is CASSHRVAGGPFLYNEQFF. CDR3 nucleotide sequence: TGCGCCAGCAGCCACCGGGTAGCGGGAGGGCCTTTCTTGTACAATGAGCAGTTCTTC.

This clonotype occurred a few times. The chain uses TRBV4-1 and TRBJ1-2; 9 bases fit TRBD1. With V trimmed by 5 bases and J by 4 bases, 2 bases remained unmatched. There are 13 residues in the CDR3. Germline assignment: CDR1 MGHRA and CDR2 YSYEKL. CDR3 sequence reads: CASSTGGAYGYTF. In nucleotides, the CDR3 is TGCGCCAGCAGCACAGGGGGCGCCTATGGCTACACCTTC.

The chain joins TRBV12-3 or TRBV12-4 to TRBJ2-7; TRBD1 might be the D (5 bases). The CDR3 spans 13 residues. The V and J ends lost 7 bases and 2 bases respectively, with 12 bases between them. For the CDR3, the DNA is TGTGCCAGCAAGGGAAAGGGGCCCTACGAGCAGTACTTC. It specifies CASKGKGPYEQYF.

This sequence joins TRBV7-9 and TRBJ2-5; D is unresolved. From germline, CDR1 is SEHNR and CDR2 FQNEAQ (reference sequence). The germline V and J ends were trimmed by 3 bases and 5 bases, with 10 bases remaining between them. The CDR3 is 13 amino acids. The CDR3 loop is CASSFSVQETQYF. For the CDR3, the DNA is TGTGCCAGCAGCTTCTCGGTCCAGGAGACCCAGTACTTC.

V and J are TRBV11-2 and TRBJ2-6; the match to TRBD1 covers 9 bases. With V trimmed by 4 bases and J by 8 bases, 6 bases remained unmatched. Germline CDR1 is SGHAT and CDR2 is FQNNGV. The CDR3 sequence is 15 residues long. CDR3 sequence (DNA): TGTGCCAGCAGCTACACCGGGACAGGGCCCAACGTCCTGACTTTC. Its translation is CASSYTGTGPNVLTF.

This clonotype was counted between two and nine times. The chain carries TRBV29-1 and TRBJ2-6; D is unresolved. This CDR3 comprises 14 residues. Trimming cost V 4 bases and J 0 bases, with 7 bases left between them. Germline V gene sequence: CDR1 SQVTM, CDR2 ANQGSEA. Written as DNA, the CDR3 is TGCAGCGTTGGTACCAGCTCTGGGGCCAACGTCCTGACTTTC. It specifies CSVGTSSGANVLTF.

This clonotype was counted only a few times. The chain recombines TRBV12-3 or TRBV12-4 with TRBJ1-1; D is unclear. The ends were cut back, 2 bases at V and 3 bases at J, with 10 bases in the middle. CDR3 length equals 14 residues. The CDR3 loop is CASSLSRQDTEAFF. In DNA form, the CDR3 reads TGTGCCAGCAGTTTATCCCGCCAGGACACTGAAGCTTTCTTT.

There are a few counts of this clonotype. The V and J genes are TRBV25-1 and TRBJ2-1, with D possibly matching TRBD2 (6 bases). Trimming took 1 base from V and 6 from J, leaving 16 bases between them. The CDR3 totals 16 residues. Germline V gives CDR1 MGHDK, CDR2 SYGVNS. CDR3 in DNA: TGTGCCAGCAGTGAATTTGGGGGGAGAGGCCTCAATGAGCAGTTCTTC. The encoded protein is CASSEFGGRGLNEQFF.

A few counts support this clonotype. This chain links TRBV3-1 with TRBJ1-1; D unclear. The CDR3 is 16 amino acids. V dropped 1 base and J dropped 1 base, with 13 bases sitting between them. Per the germline V gene, CDR1 is LGHDT and CDR2 is YNNKEL (reference sequence). CDR3 sequence: CASSQGRSVGNTEAFF. The CDR3 DNA reads as TGTGCCAGCAGCCAAGGGAGGTCCGTGGGGAACACTGAAGCTTTCTTT.

Only a few counts were recorded for this clonotype. This chain links TRBV7-2 with TRBJ1-1; D not resolved. Germline CDR1 SGHTA, CDR2 FQGNSA. The length of the CDR3 is 14 residues. Trimming cost V 0 bases and J 0 bases, with 5 bases left between them. In DNA, the CDR3 is TGTGCCAGCAGCTTAGCCAACCTGAACACTGAAGCTTTCTTT. This gives the protein CASSLANLNTEAFF.

The V gene is TRBV24-1, the J gene TRBJ2-3, with 9 bases identical to TRBD1. The CDR3 runs to 15 residues. V shed 5 bases and J 4 bases; nucleotides not matched to a gene: 6. Germline CDR1 is KGHDR and CDR2 is SFDVKD. The DNA of the CDR3 is TGTGCCACCAGTGGTGCGGGACAGGGCTCAGATACGCAGTATTTT. Protein: CATSGAGQGSDTQYF.